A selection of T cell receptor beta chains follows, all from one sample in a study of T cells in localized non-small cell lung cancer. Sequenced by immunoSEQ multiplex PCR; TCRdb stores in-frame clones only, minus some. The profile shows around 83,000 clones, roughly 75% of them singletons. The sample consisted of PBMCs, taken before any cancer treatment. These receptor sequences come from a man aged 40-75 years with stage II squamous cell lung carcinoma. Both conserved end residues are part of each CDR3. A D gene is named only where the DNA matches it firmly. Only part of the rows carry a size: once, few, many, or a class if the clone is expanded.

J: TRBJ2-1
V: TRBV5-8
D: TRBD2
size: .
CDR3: CASRPRLAGPHNEQFF
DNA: TGTGCCAGCAGGCCAAGACTAGCGGGACCTCACAATGAGCAGTTCTTC

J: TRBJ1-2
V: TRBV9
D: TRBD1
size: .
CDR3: CASSGRWGQGYGYTF
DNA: TGTGCCAGCAGCGGACGCTGGGGACAGGGCTATGGCTACACCTTC

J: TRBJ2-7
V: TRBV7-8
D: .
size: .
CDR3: CASSSQRFVQSEQYF
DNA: TGTGCCAGCAGCTCACAGCGATTCGTCCAAAGCGAGCAGTACTTC

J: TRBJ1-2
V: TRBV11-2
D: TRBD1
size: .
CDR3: CASSHRGGGYTF
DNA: TGTGCCAGCAGCCACAGGGGGGGTGGCTACACCTTC

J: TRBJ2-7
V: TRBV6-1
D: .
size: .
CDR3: CASPGQPWGEQYF
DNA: TGTGCCAGCCCTGGACAGCCCTGGGGCGAGCAGTACTTC

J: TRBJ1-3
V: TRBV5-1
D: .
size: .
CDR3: CASKDTTGNTIYF
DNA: TGCGCCAGCAAGGACACCACTGGAAACACCATATATTTT

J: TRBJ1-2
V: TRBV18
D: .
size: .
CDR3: CASSPYLTGKEDGYTF
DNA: TGTGCCAGCTCACCATACCTCACAGGGAAGGAGGATGGCTACACCTTC

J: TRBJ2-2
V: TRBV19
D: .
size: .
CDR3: CASLGFANTGELFF
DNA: TGTGCCAGCCTAGGGTTCGCGAACACCGGGGAGCTGTTTTTT

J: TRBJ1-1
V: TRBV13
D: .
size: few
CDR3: CASSRGETEAFF
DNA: TGTGCCAGCAGCAGGGGGGAGACTGAAGCTTTCTTT

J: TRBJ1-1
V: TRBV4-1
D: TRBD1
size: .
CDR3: CASSLQGGTEAFF
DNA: TGCGCCAGCAGCCTTCAGGGGGGCACTGAAGCTTTCTTT

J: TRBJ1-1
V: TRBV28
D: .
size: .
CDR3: CASRPHMNTEAFF
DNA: TGTGCCAGCAGGCCCCACATGAACACTGAAGCTTTCTTT

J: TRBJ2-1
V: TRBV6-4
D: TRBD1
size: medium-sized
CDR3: CASSDSGDSPNEQFF
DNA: TGTGCCAGCAGTGACTCGGGGGACAGCCCAAATGAGCAGTTCTTC

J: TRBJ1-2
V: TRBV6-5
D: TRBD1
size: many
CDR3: CASSHDRDYGYTF
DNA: TGTGCCAGCAGCCACGACAGGGACTATGGCTACACCTTC

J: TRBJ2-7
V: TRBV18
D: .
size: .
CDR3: CASSPTTVYEQYF
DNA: TGTGCCAGCTCACCTACGACCGTTTACGAGCAGTACTTC

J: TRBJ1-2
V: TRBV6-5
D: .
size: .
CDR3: CASSSPGRAHGYTF
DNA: TGTGCCAGCAGTTCCCCGGGCAGGGCGCATGGCTACACCTTC

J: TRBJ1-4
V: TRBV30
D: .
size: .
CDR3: CAWSRGMSNEKLFF
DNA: TGTGCCTGGAGTCGGGGGATGTCTAATGAAAAACTGTTTTTT

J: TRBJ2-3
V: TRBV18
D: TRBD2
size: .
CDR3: CASSVLAGVGTDTQYF
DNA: TGTGCCAGCTCAGTTCTAGCGGGAGTAGGAACAGATACGCAGTATTTT

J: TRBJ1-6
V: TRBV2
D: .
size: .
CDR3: CASSVYSSSPLHF
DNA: TGTGCCAGCAGTGTGTATAGCAGTTCACCCCTCCACTTT

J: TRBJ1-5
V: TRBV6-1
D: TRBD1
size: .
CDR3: CASSASGTAAGAQHF
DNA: TGTGCCAGCAGTGCGTCCGGGACAGCCGCGGGAGCCCAGCATTTT

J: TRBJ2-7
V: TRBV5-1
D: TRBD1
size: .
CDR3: CASSFAADRGTYEQYF
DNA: TGCGCCAGCAGTTTTGCTGCGGACAGGGGTACCTACGAGCAGTACTTC